What follows are 10 T cell receptor beta chains derived from one specimen sequenced in a study of blood T cell repertoires in COVID-19. Sequencing was performed with immunoSEQ multiplex PCR; in TCRdb, only in-frame clones are kept and a portion is missing. The sample consists of roughly 250,000 clones, 90% to 95% of them appearing once. Source material: PBMCs or T cells enriched from blood (not recorded which). These receptors originate from a human donor in a cohort exposed to, infected with or recovered from COVID-19 (not recorded which). The donor label of this sample is uncertain.

This clone showed up just once. V and J are TRBV7-9 and TRBJ2-2, with 9 bases aligning to TRBD1. Germline-derived CDR1 and CDR2 are SEHNR and FQNEAQ (reference sequence). This CDR3 region has 14 residues. J was trimmed by 5 bases and V by 8 bases; bases with no gene match: 6. CDR3 DNA: TGTGCCAGCTCACCGGGACAGGGAACCGGGGAGCTGTTTTTT. It encodes CASSPGQGTGELFF.

This CDR3 is CASSGDKGYQPQHF. The CDR3 DNA sequence: TGTGCCAGCAGTGGGGACAAGGGCTATCAGCCCCAGCATTTT. The chain is built from TRBV2 and TRBJ1-5; tentatively, D is TRBD1 (6 bases). The germline V gene has CDR1 SNHLY and CDR2 FYNNEI. This CDR3 region has 14 residues. The V and J ends lost 4 bases and 5 bases respectively, with 12 bases between them.

The chain recombines TRBV5-1 with TRBJ1-1, with D perhaps matching TRBD1 (6 bases). This CDR3 has 14 amino acids. With 5 bases removed from V and 1 base from J, the gap between germline ends came to 12 bases. Germline CDR1 reads SGHRS; CDR2 reads YFSETQ. The CDR3 protein is CASRWTDWNTEAFF. The CDR3 nucleotides are TGCGCCAGCAGATGGACAGACTGGAACACTGAAGCTTTCTTT.

The chain links TRBV6-1 to TRBJ1-5; weak D call: TRBD1 (6 bases). With 4 bases removed from V and 0 bases from J, the gap between germline ends came to 16 bases. This CDR3 has 17 amino acids. Germline V gives CDR1 MNHNS, CDR2 SASEGT. CDR3 amino acids: CASSAYRDTRSNQPQHF. The CDR3 nucleotides read TGTGCCAGCAGTGCCTACCGGGACACCCGTAGCAATCAGCCCCAGCATTTT.

V is TRBV27 and J is TRBJ2-1; no firm D call. The CDR3 is 13 residues long. Deletions cut 3 bases from V and 0 bases from J, with 3 bases between. CDR1 and CDR2 from the germline V gene are MNHEY and SMNVEV (reference sequence). The CDR3 spells CASSFYSYNEQFF. Written as DNA, the CDR3 is TGTGCCAGCAGTTTTTACTCCTACAATGAGCAGTTCTTC.

The J gene is TRBJ1-2, the V gene TRBV27; a possible D gene is TRBD1 (5 bases). V was pared by 6 bases and J by 4 bases, with 9 bases between. The CDR3 contains 12 residues. CDR1 is MNHEY and CDR2 is SMNVEV in the germline V gene (reference sequence). The CDR3, as DNA: TGTGCCAGCAGCAGGGTTGGCTATGGCTACACCTTC. Translation: CASSRVGYGYTF.

This rearrangement joins TRBV6-5 to TRBJ2-7, with TRBD2 matching over 10 bases. CDR1 is MNHEY and CDR2 is SVGAGI in the germline V gene. CDR3 length: 14 amino acids. J was trimmed by 0 bases and V by 9 bases; bases with no gene match: 5. In DNA, the CDR3 is TGTGCCAGTTATAGCGGGGGGCTCTCCTACGAGCAGTACTTC. Its translation is CASYSGGLSYEQYF.

This rearrangement joins TRBV27 to TRBJ2-7; TRBD1 agrees at 8 bases. Per the germline V gene, CDR1 is MNHEY and CDR2 is SMNVEV (reference sequence). This CDR3 region has 14 residues. After removal of 10 bases from V and 3 bases from J, the junction contained 11 bases not matched to a gene. CDR3 in amino acids: CATRPGQAYYEQYF. The CDR3 DNA is TGTGCCACTCGACCGGGACAGGCGTACTACGAGCAGTACTTC.

V usage is TRBV5-4 and J usage is TRBJ2-1; possibly TRBD2 for D (5 bases). The CDR3 is 13 amino acids. V was trimmed by 4 bases and J by 8 bases, leaving 13 bases between them. Germline loops: CDR1 SGHNT, CDR2 YYREEE (reference sequence). CDR3 loop: CASSRTSIHEQFF. The CDR3 nucleotides read TGTGCCAGCAGCAGAACTAGTATCCATGAGCAGTTCTTC.

This clone was observed once. The chain combines TRBV5-4 with TRBJ2-7; D gene ambiguous. Germline V lookup: CDR1 SGHNT, CDR2 YYREEE (reference sequence). The CDR3 spans 13 residues. Trimming pared 1 base from V and 5 bases from J, leaving 10 bases between. The CDR3 here is CASSLHPRDEQYF. CDR3 bases: TGTGCCAGCAGCTTGCACCCCCGGGACGAGCAGTACTTC. The full variable domain, rest sourced from reference TRBV5-4 and TRBJ2-7, is ETGVTQSPTHLIKTRGQQVTLRCSSQSGHNTVSWYQQALGQGPQFIFQYYREEENGRGNFPPRFSGLQFPNYSSELNVNALELDDSALYLCASSLHPRDEQYFGPGTRLTVT.